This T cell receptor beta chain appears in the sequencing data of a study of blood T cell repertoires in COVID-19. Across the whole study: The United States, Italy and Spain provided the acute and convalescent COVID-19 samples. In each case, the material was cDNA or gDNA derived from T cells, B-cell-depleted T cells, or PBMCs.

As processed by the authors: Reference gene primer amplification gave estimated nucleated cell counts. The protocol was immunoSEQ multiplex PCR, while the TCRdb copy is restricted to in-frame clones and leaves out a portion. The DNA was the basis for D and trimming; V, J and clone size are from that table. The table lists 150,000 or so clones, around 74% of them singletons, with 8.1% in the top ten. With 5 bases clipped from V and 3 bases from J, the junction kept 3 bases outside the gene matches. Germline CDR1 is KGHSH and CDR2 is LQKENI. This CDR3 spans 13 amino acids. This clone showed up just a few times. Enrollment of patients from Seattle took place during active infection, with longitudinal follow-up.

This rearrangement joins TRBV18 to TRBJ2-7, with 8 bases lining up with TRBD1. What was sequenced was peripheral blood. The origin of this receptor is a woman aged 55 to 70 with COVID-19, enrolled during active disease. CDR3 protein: CASSSGQGYEQYF. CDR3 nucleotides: TGTGCCAGCTCATCCGGACAGGGCTACGAGCAGTACTTC.